What follows are 2 T cell receptor beta chains derived from one specimen sequenced in a study of tumor and adjacent non-tumor tissue in lung cancer (dated by TCRdb to 2016 to 2019). The receptor library was made with multiplex PCR. The sequencer was an Illumina HiSeq 2500. TCRbeta libraries were constructed through three rounds of nested PCR with primers (Table S4) according to protocols modified from ARM-PCR. TCRdb redid the processing of the public reads, applying fastp at Q25 and MiXCR, and retained in-frame beta chains. For every CDR3 protein sequence, its rows merge into one entry that carries the most common genes and DNA. The sample records about 78,000 distinct CDR3 sequences, roughly 80% of which are singletons. Less than 15% of the sample is in the top ten clones. Bulk unsorted tissue served as the source for RNA extraction, and RNA quality was assessed using a NanoDrop ND-1000 and an Agilent 2100.

What was sequenced was lung tumor tissue. The origin of the receptors is a woman between 50 and 59 years old with non-small cell lung cancer.

With respect to this clonotype: At one end the junction does not follow the germline gene, possibly because of a read error. The genes are TRBV4-2 and TRBJ2-5; 7 nucleotides line up with TRBD2. CDR3 length: 15 amino acids. CDR1 LGHNA and CDR2 YNFKEQ come from the germline V gene. The CDR3 loop reads CASGQVCGRGEAQYF. The CDR3 bases are TGTGCCAGCGGCCAGGTTTGCGGGAGAGGAGAGGCCCAGTACTTC.

This clonotype was detected a few times. A read error may account for a junction end that differs from germline. This chain uses TRBV4-2 with TRBJ2-1; 13 bases line up with TRBD2. The CDR3 runs to 15 residues. Germline V CDR1 and CDR2: LGHNA, YNFKEQ. CDR3 DNA: TGTGCCATCAGCCAACGGACTAGCGGGGGTGCTGAGCAGTTCTTC. Translated, it gives CAISQRTSGGAEQFF.